These T cell receptor beta chains were read from a single sample in a study of shared clonotypes between healthy human individuals. Measured with immunoSEQ multiplex PCR; TCRdb has only the in-frame clones, and not every one. The sample records about 2.1 million clones, about 93% being singletons. The sequencing sample was made of naive CD8+ T cells from PBMCs. The receptors originated from a man younger than 30 in good health. Some clones in this sample may be carry-over from other donors' samples. Both conserved end residues are trimmed from each CDR3. The order of the fields is V gene, J gene, CDR3 protein.

>TRBV4-1|TRBJ2-1
ASSQTQTSGTLDEQF
>TRBV6-5|TRBJ2-2
ASSPTPNTGELF
>TRBV4-3|TRBJ2-1
ASSSTGSSYNEQF
>TRBV6-5|TRBJ2-7
ASSGLAGREQY
>TRBV6-4|TRBJ2-2
ASSGTDTGELF
>TRBV28|TRBJ1-1
ASSFGSNTEAF
>TRBV27|TRBJ2-7
ASQGQGYEQY
>TRBV28|TRBJ2-1
ASSREGGAGESYNEQF
>TRBV9|TRBJ2-7
ASSGWDGYEQY
>TRBV29-1|TRBJ2-7
SVLSGASNEQY
>TRBV9|TRBJ2-6
ASSVSPSSGANVLT
>TRBV6-5|TRBJ2-3
ASSYSRAGDTQY
>TRBV5-5|TRBJ1-3
ASSLAQFRAGLLSGNTIY
>TRBV28|TRBJ1-5
ASSPVPSYGPSNQPQH
>TRBV7-8|TRBJ2-1
ASSGQSSYNEQF
>TRBV27|TRBJ2-1
ASSLRGREQF
>TRBV7-2|TRBJ2-7
ASSPWQVTGTYEQY
>TRBV10-3|TRBJ2-7
AISPGQGAYEQY
>TRBV2|TRBJ2-3
ATFDPTGSTDTQY
>TRBV5-6|TRBJ1-1
ASSGGGAGTEAF
>TRBV27|TRBJ2-1
ASSLSGHLTEQF
>TRBV27|TRBJ1-1
ASSLPGTEAF
>TRBV30|TRBJ2-1
AWSPGTSVSDEQF
>TRBV12-5|TRBJ2-1
ASGLVKAGGHQQF
>TRBV28|TRBJ1-1
ASSLRVKRTEAF
>TRBV6-5|TRBJ2-1
ASSYWGTSDNEQF
>TRBV7-9|TRBJ2-3
ASSSTGASTDTQY
>TRBV19|TRBJ2-5
ASSIVAQETQY
>TRBV29-1|TRBJ1-2
SAPGPPNYGYT
>TRBV11-3|TRBJ2-6
ASSLSVGAGANVLT
>TRBV6-6|TRBJ1-1
ASSESLNTEAF
>TRBV6-5|TRBJ2-3
ASSSPDTQY
>TRBV9|TRBJ2-1
ASSPGTSNHEQF
>TRBV29-1|TRBJ2-2
SVGTVNTGELF
>TRBV11-2|TRBJ2-5
ASIGRVQETQY
>TRBV5-1|TRBJ1-5
ASSLRGGNQPQH
>TRBV28|TRBJ1-5
ASSRDSRPQH
>TRBV9|TRBJ2-1
ASSVERSLAGARGEQF
>TRBV27|TRBJ2-6
ASSLGPGSGANVLT
>TRBV7-9|TRBJ1-2
ASSLGDRDPNYGYT
>TRBV7-9|TRBJ2-7
ASSLVLAASSYEQY
>TRBV9|TRBJ2-7
ASSVGTSGSEQY
>TRBV9|TRBJ1-2
ASSGLFGPDPLYGYT
>TRBV2|TRBJ2-3
ASSTGRGSTDTQY
>TRBV5-4|TRBJ2-2
ASSLEGPNTGELF
>TRBV9|TRBJ2-3
ASSKETRADTQY
>TRBV29-1|TRBJ1-2
SIPGRGGGYT
>TRBV10-3|TRBJ2-7
AISEPNYEQY
>TRBV28|TRBJ2-5
ASSLTTGSLETQY
>TRBV4-1|TRBJ2-6
ASSQAGLSGANVLT